The 31 T cell receptor beta chains given below trace back to one sample, sequenced in a study of tumor-infiltrating lymphocytes in primary liver carcinoma. Using a constant-region primer together with ProtoScript II reverse transcriptase, TCR beta cDNA was made from about 500 ng of total RNA. Three nested multiplex PCR rounds, a slightly modified ARM-PCR, produced the libraries for TCR beta. In the first two PCR rounds, TRBV1-TRBV30 forward primers were paired with a C-beta reverse primer, and each round lasted nine to ten cycles. TCRdb used MiXCR to reprocess the multiplex PCR reads, holding one entry per CDR3 protein. The data show approximately 110,000 distinct CDR3 sequences, 60% to 70% seen once. It was from about 19-30 mg of unsorted bulk tissue that RNA and DNA were co-extracted. Sequencing was carried out using liver tumor tissue from sampling region 1. As to subset: tumor region T1, superior pole. These receptors originate from a woman in her fifties or sixties with primary liver carcinoma and hepatitis B virus infection.

About this clonotype: Germline is not matched at one junction end, which may reflect a read error. The rearrangement joins TRBV11-3 to TRBJ2-1, with D hard to call. Germline V gives CDR1 SGHNT, CDR2 YENEEA. The CDR3 extends over 17 amino acids. CDR3 in DNA: TGTGCCGGCAGCTTAGATCCCAGGAGTTTTTCCAACGATGAGCAGTTCTTC. Translating gives CAGSLDPRSFSNDEQFF.

Worth noting for this clonotype: One base away lies a much larger clone, so this may be a sequencing read error. The CDR3 DNA is TGTGTCAGCAGTCTTCAGGGTCCAGATACGCAGTATTTT. Amino acid sequence: CVSSLQGPDTQYF. V gene TRBV28 combines with J gene TRBJ2-3; possibly TRBD1 for D (5 bases). The CDR3 is 13 residues long. Germline-derived CDR1 and CDR2 are MDHEN and SYDVKM.

V and J are TRBV11-2 and TRBJ1-5; D possibly corresponds to TRBD1 (6 bases). This CDR3 has 12 residues. The V gene lost 7 bases and the J gene lost 7 bases, with 11 bases spanning the gap. Germline lookup yields CDR1 SGHAT and CDR2 FQNNGV. The CDR3 loop is CASNRDNQPQHF. The CDR3 DNA follows: TGTGCCAGCAACCGGGACAACCAGCCCCAGCATTTT.

This clonotype has only a few counts. Given the absence of the conserved phenylalanine or tryptophan at the CDR3 end, a read error is likely. This chain joins TRBV11-2 and TRBJ1-1, with TRBD1 as a possible D gene (6 bases). The CDR3 is 15 amino acids. CDR1 is SGHAT, CDR2 FQNNGV, per germline. This CDR3 is CASSPRAGDVTEAFS. CDR3 in DNA: TGCGCCAGCAGCCCGCGGGCAGGGGATGTCACTGAAGCTTTCTCT.

This clonotype was counted between two and nine times. The CDR3 DNA is TGTGTCAGTGCAGGGGGACATTACGAGACCCAGTACTTC. This sequence encodes CVSAGGHYETQYF. This chain connects TRBV12-3 or TRBV12-4 to TRBJ2-5; 7 positions agree with TRBD1. The CDR3 length is 13 residues.

Remarks on this clonotype: The junction does not match germline at one end; this may be a read error. CDR3 residues: CASSSGGTRSNEQLF. The CDR3, as DNA: TGTGCCAGCAGCTCAGGCGGGACTAGAAGCAATGAGCAGCTCTTC. This chain uses TRBV11-3 with TRBJ2-1; 8 nucleotides match TRBD2. The CDR3 runs 15 residues. Per germline, CDR1 SGHNT and CDR2 YENEEA.

Points on this clonotype: At one of its ends the junction is not consistent with the germline gene, which may arise from a read error. CDR3 nucleotides: TGCGCCAGCAGCTTGGGGACCCGGACCCACACCGGGGAGCTGTTTTTC. This codes for CASSLGTRTHTGELFF. The chain joins TRBV5-1 to TRBJ2-2, with a tentative D call TRBD2 (5 bases). Germline V gene data show CDR1 as SGHRS and CDR2 as YFSETQ. The CDR3 loop spans 16 amino acids.

Notes on this clonotype: This may arise from a read error, as a much more abundant clone is one base away. The chain uses TRBV6-6 and TRBJ1-6, with 9 nucleotides matching TRBD1. The germline gives CDR1 MNHNY, CDR2 SVGAGI (reference sequence). This CDR3 region has 16 residues. V dropped 7 bases and J dropped 5; count of bases not matched to a gene: 9. The CDR3 protein is CASIRPQGAHNSPLHF. The DNA for the CDR3 is TGTGCCAGCATAAGGCCACAGGGGGCCCATAATTCACCCCTCCACTTT.

By share of the sample, this clonotype is medium-sized. The chain combines TRBV29-1 with TRBJ2-1; D gene uncertain. V dropped 2 bases and J dropped 13 bases, with 15 bases sitting between them. Germline loops: CDR1 SQVTM, CDR2 ANQGSEA. The CDR3 loop spans 12 amino acids. CDR3 DNA sequence: TGCAGCGTTGAATTTTACTCGGGCCATCAGTTCTTC. It is translated as CSVEFYSGHQFF.

A note on this clonotype: This could be a read error, since a much larger clone is one nucleotide away. The CDR3, as DNA: TGTGCCAGCAGTCACTCCGGGACTGGCACCGGGGAGCTGTTTTTT. The encoded protein is CASSHSGTGTGELFF. The V call is TRBV6-5, the J call TRBJ2-2; tentatively, D is TRBD2 (6 bases). The CDR3 is 15 amino acids. CDR1 and CDR2 from the germline V gene are MNHEY and SVGAGI.

The chain combines TRBV6-6 with TRBJ2-3; 11 bases fit TRBD2. The CDR3 runs 18 residues. In germline, CDR1 is MNHNY, CDR2 SVGAGI (reference sequence). V trimming: 0 bases; J trimming: 5 bases; junction bases outside the gene matches: 10. The CDR3 protein is CASSYSATSGSGIDTQYF. The CDR3 coding sequence is TGTGCCAGCAGTTACTCGGCCACTAGCGGGAGTGGCATAGATACGCAGTATTTT.

The rearrangement uses TRBV7-3 and TRBJ2-1; D possibly corresponds to TRBD1 (5 bases). The length of the CDR3 is 15 residues. Trimming cost V 5 bases and J 0 bases, with 11 bases left between them. CDR1 is SGHTA, CDR2 FQGTGA, per germline. The CDR3, as DNA: TGTGCCAGCAGCGCCTCTAGGGGCTCCTACAATGAGCAGTTCTTC. As protein: CASSASRGSYNEQFF. Full variable domain (rest looked up from reference TRBV7-3 and TRBJ2-1): GAGVSQTPSNKVTEKGKYVELRCDPISGHTALYWYRQSLGQGPEFLIYFQGTGAADDSGLPNDRFFAVRPEGSVSTLKIQRTERGDSAVYLCASSASRGSYNEQFFGPGTRLTVL.

Concerning this clonotype: Germline and junction disagree at one end, which may indicate a read error. The V call is TRBV5-4, the J call TRBJ2-7; maybe TRBD2 (6 bases). CDR1 SGHNT and CDR2 YYREEE come from the germline V gene (reference sequence). The length of the CDR3 is 16 residues. The CDR3 region has the DNA TGTACCAGCAGTTCTCATTCTACGGGACTCAAATACGAGCAGTACTTC. This gives the protein CTSSSHSTGLKYEQYF. The entire variable domain, with the rest obtained from reference TRBV5-4 and TRBJ2-7, is as follows: ETGVTQSPTHLIKTRGQQVTLRCSSQSGHNTVSWYQQALGQGPQFIFQYYREEENGRGNFPPRFSGLQFPNYSSELNVNALELDDSALYLCTSSSHSTGLKYEQYFGPGTRLTVT.

This clonotype showed up many times. This rearrangement joins TRBV6-6 to TRBJ2-1, with unresolved D. Germline values: CDR1 MNHNY, CDR2 SVGAGI (reference sequence). The CDR3 covers 14 residues. V was trimmed by 5 bases and J by 9 bases, leaving 17 bases between them. This chain's CDR3 is CASSQKGRVTEQFF. As DNA, the CDR3 is TGTGCCAGCAGTCAAAAAGGCCGGGTGACTGAGCAGTTCTTC.

Of note for this clonotype: Just one base apart from a much larger clone, this may be a read error. The chain couples TRBV12-3 or TRBV12-4 to TRBJ1-1; D is unclear. This CDR3 spans 15 amino acids. V was shortened by 1 base and J by 5 bases, with 14 bases between the two germline ends. Here the CDR3 reads CASSLGEGRGTEAFF. CDR3 DNA: TGTGCCAGCAGTTTAGGGGAAGGGCGAGGGACTGAAGCTTTCTTT.

For this clonotype: The conserved closing phenylalanine or tryptophan is absent in this CDR3, likely reflecting a read error. The chain has TRBV6-1 and TRBJ2-4; 7 nucleotides agree with TRBD1. Judging by the DNA end, TRBJ2-7 fits better; the J call may be wrong. CDR3 size: 14 residues. Germline V gene sequence: CDR1 MNHNS, CDR2 SASEGT. CDR3 coding DNA: TGTGCCAGCAACCCTTCGGACAGGATCTACGAGCAGTACCTC. As protein: CASNPSDRIYEQYL.

Comments on this clonotype: A much larger clonotype is one base distant, so this may be a read error. DNA of the CDR3: TGCAGCGTTCAGCTGACGTCTATCACAGATACGCAGTATTTT. As protein: CSVQLTSITDTQYF. J is TRBJ2-3 and V is TRBV29-1; D not certain. Germline lookup yields CDR1 SQVTM and CDR2 ANQGSEA. This CDR3 comprises 14 residues. With 5 bases removed from V and 2 bases from J, the gap between germline ends came to 14 bases.

In this sample, this clonotype turned up many times. The rearrangement uses TRBV6-5 and TRBJ1-4; D unclear. The V end was cut by 2 bases, the J end by 0 bases, with 10 bases between. The V gene's germline CDR1 is MNHEY and CDR2 SVGAGI. The CDR3 consists of 16 residues. The CDR3 sequence is CASSYGPPATNEKLFF. The CDR3 DNA sequence: TGTGCCAGCAGTTACGGGCCACCCGCAACTAATGAAAAACTGTTTTTT.

This rearrangement joins TRBV18 to TRBJ1-4, with TRBD1 matching over 10 bases. Germline-derived CDR1 and CDR2 are KGHSH and LQKENI. Trimming at V came to 6 bases and at J to 6 bases, leaving 4 bases not matched to a gene. There are 14 residues in the CDR3. The CDR3 protein is CASSPGQGYEKLFF. The CDR3 DNA is TGTGCCAGCTCCCCGGGACAGGGGTATGAAAAACTGTTTTTT.

In regard to this clonotype: Just one base apart from a much larger clone, this may be a read error. V and J are TRBV5-1 and TRBJ2-1; D might be TRBD2 (5 bases). Trimming cost V 0 bases and J 15 bases, with 16 bases left between them. Germline lookup yields CDR1 SGHRS and CDR2 YFSETQ. The CDR3 covers 13 residues. This chain's CDR3 is CASSLGSERAPFF. For the CDR3, the DNA is TGCGCCAGCAGCTTGGGGAGCGAGAGGGCCCCGTTCTTC.

With regard to this clonotype: Since a much larger clone is just one base distant, this may be a read error. The CDR3 nucleotides are TGTGCCAATGGCAGGGTCGGGGCTGAAGCTTTCTTT. Protein product: CANGRVGAEAFF. The chain uses TRBV6-1 and TRBJ1-1; a weak D match, TRBD1 (5 bases). The CDR3 is made up of 12 amino acids. Looked up from germline, CDR1 is MNHNS and CDR2 is SASEGT. The V gene lost 10 bases and the J gene lost 6 bases, with 15 bases spanning the gap.

On this clonotype: A much larger clone differs by one base, so this may be a read error. V is TRBV29-1 and J is TRBJ1-1, with 9 bases that match TRBD1. This CDR3 region has 14 residues. CDR1 SQVTM and CDR2 ANQGSEA come from the germline V gene. V lost 7 bases, J lost 9 bases, and 15 bases stayed unmatched. This CDR3 is CSAGKTGGSEKAFF. CDR3 nucleotides: TGCAGCGCTGGAAAAACAGGGGGCTCTGAGAAAGCTTTCTTT.

Worth noting for this clonotype: A read error is possible here, since a much larger clone lies one base away. This sequence joins TRBV29-1 and TRBJ2-1, with 8 bases lining up with TRBD2. This CDR3 is built from 11 residues. Germline CDR1 and CDR2: SQVTM and ANQGSEA. Here the CDR3 reads CGVGIAGKQFF. CDR3 DNA: TGCGGCGTTGGAATAGCGGGAAAGCAGTTCTTC.

In regard to this clonotype: The junction shows a germline mismatch at one end, possibly a read error. The chain recombines TRBV11-2 with TRBJ2-7; 10 bases match TRBD1. CDR3 length equals 16 residues. Germline values: CDR1 SGHAT, CDR2 FQNNGV. The CDR3, as DNA: TGTGCCAGTAGCTCGACCCTGGGACAGGGGTTTTACGAGCAGTGCTTC. Translated, it gives CASSSTLGQGFYEQCF.

Points on this clonotype: Sequence at one end of the junction differs from germline and may be a read error. The V call is TRBV6-6, the J call TRBJ1-5; perhaps TRBD1 as D (6 bases). Per the germline V gene, CDR1 is MNHNY and CDR2 is SVGAGI (reference sequence). CDR3 length: 13 residues. The CDR3 sequence: CASGYPGEQPQHF. CDR3 sequence (DNA): TGTGCCAGCGGTTACCCAGGGGAGCAGCCCCAGCATTTT.

This clonotype was seen a handful of times. The chain employs TRBV28 and TRBJ1-4; TRBD1 matches at 8 bases. CDR1 and CDR2 (germline): MDHEN, SYDVKM. V was clipped by 4 bases and J by 8 bases; unmatched bases: 12. CDR3 length: 16 residues. The CDR3 is CASSSQLQGDVEKLFF. CDR3 nucleotides: TGTGCCAGCAGTTCACAACTACAGGGGGACGTAGAAAAACTGTTTTTT.

In its sample, this clonotype was seen many times. This chain links TRBV10-3 with TRBJ1-1, with TRBD1 matching over 7 bases. CDR1 is ENHRY, CDR2 SYGVKD, per germline. The CDR3 has 15 residues. V lost 0 bases to trimming and J lost 3 bases; unmatched junction nucleotides: 4. CDR3 region: CAISESTGLDTEAFF. The CDR3, as DNA: TGTGCCATCAGTGAGTCGACAGGGTTGGACACTGAAGCTTTCTTT.

As concerns this clonotype: This could be a read error, since a much larger clone is one nucleotide away. This chain links TRBV6-5 with TRBJ1-2; D is perhaps TRBD1 (6 bases). CDR3 length equals 15 residues. V was shortened by 0 bases and J by 0 bases, with 8 bases between the two germline ends. CDR1 MNHEY and CDR2 SVGAGI come from the germline V gene. Written as DNA, the CDR3 is TGTGCCAGCAGTTACTCGCAGGGGCCTAACTATGGCTACACCTTC. This encodes CASSYSQGPNYGYTF.

A word on this clonotype: In this CDR3 the conserved last residue, phenylalanine or tryptophan, is missing, so a read error is likely. No DNA is shown, since the ends of the CDR3 on it are uncertain; the CDR3 is the one TCRdb lists. V gene TRBV13 combines with J gene TRBJ2-7. With termini counted, the CDR3 has 12 amino acids. Germline assignment: CDR1 PRHDT and CDR2 FYEKMQ (reference sequence). The CDR3 sequence: CASSLGPYEQCL.

In this sample, this clonotype turned up a few times. A much larger clone sits a single nucleotide away, making a read error possible. V gene TRBV11-2 combines with J gene TRBJ2-7; possibly TRBD1 or TRBD2 for D (6 bases each). Looked up from germline, CDR1 is SGHAT and CDR2 is FQNNGV. With 3 bases removed from V and 6 bases from J, the gap between germline ends came to 15 bases. This CDR3 comprises 14 residues. The CDR3 loop is CASSLLGGQREQYF. CDR3 sequence (DNA): TGTGCCAGCAGCTTGCTTGGGGGGCAGCGCGAGCAGTACTTC.

This chain links TRBV5-4 with TRBJ2-1; D is possibly TRBD2 (5 bases). The CDR3 has 14 amino acids. The V end was cut by 2 bases, the J end by 5 bases, with 11 bases between. Germline V gene sequence: CDR1 SGHNT, CDR2 YYREEE (reference sequence). CDR3 nucleotide sequence: TGTGCCAGCAGCTTTAACACCGGGAACAATGAGCAGTTCTTC. The encoded protein is CASSFNTGNNEQFF.